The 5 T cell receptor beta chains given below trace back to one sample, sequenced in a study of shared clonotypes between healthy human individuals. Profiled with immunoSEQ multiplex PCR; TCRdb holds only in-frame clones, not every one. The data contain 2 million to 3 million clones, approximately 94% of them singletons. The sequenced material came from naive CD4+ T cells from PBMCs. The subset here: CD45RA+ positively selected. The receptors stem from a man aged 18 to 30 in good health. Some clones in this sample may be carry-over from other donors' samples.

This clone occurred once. The CDR3 DNA reads TGTGCCAGCCGATCGGGCGTAAAACTCTACGAGCAGTACTTC. Its translation is CASRSGVKLYEQYF. The chain joins TRBV25-1 to TRBJ2-7; D unresolved. The CDR3 length is 14 residues. The germline V gene encodes CDR1 MGHDK and CDR2 SYGVNS. V lost 8 bases, J lost 3 bases, and 17 bases lay in between.

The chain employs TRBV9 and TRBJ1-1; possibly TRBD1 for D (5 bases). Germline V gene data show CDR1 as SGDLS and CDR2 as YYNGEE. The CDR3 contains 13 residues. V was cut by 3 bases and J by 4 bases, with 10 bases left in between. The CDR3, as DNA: TGTGCCAGCAGCGCATCAGGGATCACTGAAGCTTTCTTT. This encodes CASSASGITEAFF. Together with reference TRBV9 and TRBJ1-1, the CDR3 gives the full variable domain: DSGVTQTPKHLITATGQRVTLRCSPRSGDLSVYWYQQSLDQGLQFLIQYYNGEERAKGNILERFSAQQFPDLHSELNLSSLELGDSALYFCASSASGITEAFFGQGTRLTVV.

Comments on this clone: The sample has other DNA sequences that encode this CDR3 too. CDR3 nucleotides: TGTGCCAGCAGTTTGGCTGGAGGGGGCTACACCTTC. Protein product: CASSLAGGGYTF. V usage is TRBV28 and J usage is TRBJ1-2; D is ambiguous. With 3 bases removed from V and 8 bases from J, the gap between germline ends came to 10 bases. The CDR3 consists of 12 residues. The germline V gene encodes CDR1 MDHEN and CDR2 SYDVKM.

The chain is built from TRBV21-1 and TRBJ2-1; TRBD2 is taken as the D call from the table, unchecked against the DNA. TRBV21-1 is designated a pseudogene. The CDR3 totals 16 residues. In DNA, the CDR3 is TGTGCCAGCACCCGGGGACTAGCGTATACTTACAATGAGCAGTTCTTC. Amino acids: CASTRGLAYTYNEQFF.

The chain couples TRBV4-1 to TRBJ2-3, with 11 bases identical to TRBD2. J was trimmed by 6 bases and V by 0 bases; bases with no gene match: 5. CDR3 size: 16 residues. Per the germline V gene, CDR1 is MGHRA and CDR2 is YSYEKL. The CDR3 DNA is TGCGCCAGCAGCCAAGAAGTAGCGGGAGGGTGGGATACGCAGTATTTT. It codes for CASSQEVAGGWDTQYF.